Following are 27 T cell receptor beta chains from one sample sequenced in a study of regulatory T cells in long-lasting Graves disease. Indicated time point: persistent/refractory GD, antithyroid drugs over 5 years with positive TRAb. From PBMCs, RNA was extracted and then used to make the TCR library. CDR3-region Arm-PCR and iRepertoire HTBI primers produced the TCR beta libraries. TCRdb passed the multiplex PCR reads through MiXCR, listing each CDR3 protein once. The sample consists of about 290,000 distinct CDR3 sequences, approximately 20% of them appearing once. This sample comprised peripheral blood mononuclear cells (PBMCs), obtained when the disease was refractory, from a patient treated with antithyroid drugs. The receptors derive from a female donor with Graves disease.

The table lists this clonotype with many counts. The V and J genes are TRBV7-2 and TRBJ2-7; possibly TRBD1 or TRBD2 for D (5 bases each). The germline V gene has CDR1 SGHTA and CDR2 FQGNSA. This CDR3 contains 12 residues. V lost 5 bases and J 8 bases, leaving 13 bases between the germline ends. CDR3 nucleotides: TGTGCCAGCAGCGTCCCCCCGGGACAGCAGTACTTC. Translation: CASSVPPGQQYF.

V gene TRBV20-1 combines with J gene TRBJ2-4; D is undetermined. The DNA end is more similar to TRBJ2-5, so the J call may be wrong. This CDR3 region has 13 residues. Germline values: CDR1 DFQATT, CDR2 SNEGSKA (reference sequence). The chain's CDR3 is CSARVSGEETQYF. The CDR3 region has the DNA TGCAGTGCTAGAGTTTCTGGGGAAGAGACCCAGTACTTC.

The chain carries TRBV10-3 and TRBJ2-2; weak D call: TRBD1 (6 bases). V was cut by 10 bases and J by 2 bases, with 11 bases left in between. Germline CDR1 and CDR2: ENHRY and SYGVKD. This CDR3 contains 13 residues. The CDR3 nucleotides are TGTGCCACCTCGGGACACAACACCGGGGAGCTGTTTTTT. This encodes CATSGHNTGELFF.

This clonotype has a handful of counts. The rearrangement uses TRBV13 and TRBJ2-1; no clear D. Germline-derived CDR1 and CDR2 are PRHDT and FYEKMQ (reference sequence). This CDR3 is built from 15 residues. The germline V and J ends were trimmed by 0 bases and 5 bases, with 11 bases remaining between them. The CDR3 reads CASSLGSLGHNEQFF. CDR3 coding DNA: TGTGCCAGCAGCTTAGGGTCCCTTGGGCACAATGAGCAGTTCTTC. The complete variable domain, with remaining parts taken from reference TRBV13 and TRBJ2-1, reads AAGVIQSPRHLIKEKRETATLKCYPIPRHDTVYWYQQGPGQDPQFLISFYEKMQSDKGSIPDRFSAQQFSDYHSELNMSSLELGDSALYFCASSLGSLGHNEQFFGPGTRLTVL.

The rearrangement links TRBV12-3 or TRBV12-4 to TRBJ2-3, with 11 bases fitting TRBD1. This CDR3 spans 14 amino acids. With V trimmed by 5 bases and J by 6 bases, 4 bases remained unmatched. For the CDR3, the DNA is TGTGCCAGCAGTCTGGGACAGGGGGAGGATACGCAGTATTTT. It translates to CASSLGQGEDTQYF.

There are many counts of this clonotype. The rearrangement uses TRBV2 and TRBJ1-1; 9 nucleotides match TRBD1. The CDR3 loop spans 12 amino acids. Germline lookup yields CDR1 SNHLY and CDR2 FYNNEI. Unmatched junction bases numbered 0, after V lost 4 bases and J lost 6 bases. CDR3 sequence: CASSGDRAEAFF. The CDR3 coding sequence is TGTGCCAGCAGTGGGGACAGGGCTGAAGCTTTCTTT.

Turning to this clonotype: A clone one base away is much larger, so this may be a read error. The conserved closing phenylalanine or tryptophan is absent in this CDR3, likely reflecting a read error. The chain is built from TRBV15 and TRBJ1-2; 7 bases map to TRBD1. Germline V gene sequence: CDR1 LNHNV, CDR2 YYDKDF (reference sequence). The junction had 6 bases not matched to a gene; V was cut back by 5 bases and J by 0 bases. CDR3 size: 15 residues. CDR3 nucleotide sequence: TGTGCCACCAGCGTCGGGACAGAATCTAACTATGGCTACACCCTC. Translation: CATSVGTESNYGYTL.

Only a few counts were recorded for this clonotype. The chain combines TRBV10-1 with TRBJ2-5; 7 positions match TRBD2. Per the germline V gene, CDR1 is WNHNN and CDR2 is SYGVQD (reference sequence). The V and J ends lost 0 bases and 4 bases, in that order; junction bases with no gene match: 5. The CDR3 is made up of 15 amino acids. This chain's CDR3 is CASSESAGAGETQYF. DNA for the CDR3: TGCGCCAGCAGTGAGTCGGCGGGAGCTGGAGAGACCCAGTACTTC.

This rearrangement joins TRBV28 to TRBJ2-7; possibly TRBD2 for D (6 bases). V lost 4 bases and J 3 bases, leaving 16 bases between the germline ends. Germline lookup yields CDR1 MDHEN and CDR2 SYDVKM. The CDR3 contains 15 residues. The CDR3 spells CASSYPAREVYEQYF. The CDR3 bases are TGTGCCAGCAGTTACCCCGCCAGGGAGGTCTACGAGCAGTACTTC.

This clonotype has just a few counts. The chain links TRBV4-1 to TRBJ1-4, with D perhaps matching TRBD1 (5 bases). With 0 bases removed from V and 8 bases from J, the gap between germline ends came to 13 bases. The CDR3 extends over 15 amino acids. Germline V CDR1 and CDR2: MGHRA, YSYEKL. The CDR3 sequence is CASSQESTRDEKLFF. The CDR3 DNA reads TGCGCCAGCAGCCAAGAGTCTACTAGGGACGAAAAACTGTTTTTT.

Here the CDR3 DNA reads TGTGCCAGCAGAAGACAGGGGGCGCGGTACGAGCAGTACTTC. This sequence encodes CASRRQGARYEQYF. This rearrangement joins TRBV27 to TRBJ2-7; the match to TRBD1 covers 10 bases. The CDR3 runs 14 residues. With V trimmed by 6 bases and J by 4 bases, 6 bases remained unmatched. Germline V gene data show CDR1 as MNHEY and CDR2 as SMNVEV (reference sequence).

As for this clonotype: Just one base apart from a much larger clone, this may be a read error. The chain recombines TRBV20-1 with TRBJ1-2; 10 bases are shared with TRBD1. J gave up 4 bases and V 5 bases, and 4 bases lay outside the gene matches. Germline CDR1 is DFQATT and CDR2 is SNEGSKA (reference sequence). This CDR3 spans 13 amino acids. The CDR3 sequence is CSAGQGEGYGYTF. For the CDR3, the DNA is TGCAGTGCTGGACAGGGGGAAGGCTATGGCTACACCTTC.

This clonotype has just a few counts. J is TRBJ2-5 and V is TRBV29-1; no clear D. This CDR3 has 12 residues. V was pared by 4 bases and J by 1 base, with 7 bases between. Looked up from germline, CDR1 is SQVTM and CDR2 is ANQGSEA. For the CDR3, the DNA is TGCAGCGTTGGCGACACCCAAGAGACCCAGTACTTC. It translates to CSVGDTQETQYF.

CDR3 residues: CSAPPRTSGRVSYEQYF. The CDR3 region has the DNA TGCAGTGCTCCTCCCAGGACTAGCGGGAGGGTGAGCTACGAGCAGTACTTC. V gene TRBV20-1 combines with J gene TRBJ2-7; TRBD2 matches at 15 bases. This CDR3 contains 17 residues. V dropped 5 bases and J dropped 3; count of bases not matched to a gene: 11. Germline CDR1 reads DFQATT; CDR2 reads SNEGSKA (reference sequence).

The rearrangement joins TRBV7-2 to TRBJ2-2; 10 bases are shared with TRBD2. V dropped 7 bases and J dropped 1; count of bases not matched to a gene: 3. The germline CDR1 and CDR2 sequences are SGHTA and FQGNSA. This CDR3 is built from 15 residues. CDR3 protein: CASNLAGVNTGELFF. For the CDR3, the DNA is TGTGCCAGCAACCTAGCGGGAGTGAACACCGGGGAGCTGTTTTTT.

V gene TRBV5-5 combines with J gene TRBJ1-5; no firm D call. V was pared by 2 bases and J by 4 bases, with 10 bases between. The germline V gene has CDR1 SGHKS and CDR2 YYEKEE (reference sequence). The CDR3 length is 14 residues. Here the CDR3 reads CASSLAASNQPQHF. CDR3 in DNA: TGTGCCAGCAGCTTAGCCGCTAGTAATCAGCCCCAGCATTTT.

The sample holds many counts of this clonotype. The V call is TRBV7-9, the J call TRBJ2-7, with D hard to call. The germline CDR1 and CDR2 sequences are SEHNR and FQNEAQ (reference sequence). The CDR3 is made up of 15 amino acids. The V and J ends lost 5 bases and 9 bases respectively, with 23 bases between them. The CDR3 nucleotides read TGTGCCAGCAGCCATGCATCCGGGCAATCTTTCGGGCAGTACTTC. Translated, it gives CASSHASGQSFGQYF.

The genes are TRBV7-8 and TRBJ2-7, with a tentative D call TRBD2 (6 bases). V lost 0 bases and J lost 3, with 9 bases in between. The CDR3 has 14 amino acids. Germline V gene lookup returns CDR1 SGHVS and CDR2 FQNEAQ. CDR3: CASSLAGSLYEQYF. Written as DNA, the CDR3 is TGTGCCAGCAGCTTAGCCGGGAGTCTCTACGAGCAGTACTTC.

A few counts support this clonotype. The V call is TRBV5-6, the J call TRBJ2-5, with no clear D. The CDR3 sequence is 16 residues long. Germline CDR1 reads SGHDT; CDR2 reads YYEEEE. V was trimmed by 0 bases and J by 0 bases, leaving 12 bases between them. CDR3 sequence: CASSLGRNTYQETQYF. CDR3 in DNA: TGTGCCAGCAGCTTGGGTCGGAACACCTACCAAGAGACCCAGTACTTC.

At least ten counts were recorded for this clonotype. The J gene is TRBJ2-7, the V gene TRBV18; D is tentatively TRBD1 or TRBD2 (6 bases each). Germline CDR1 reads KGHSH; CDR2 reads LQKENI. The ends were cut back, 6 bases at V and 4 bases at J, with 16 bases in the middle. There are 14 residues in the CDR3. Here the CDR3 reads CASSPSLGGYEQYF. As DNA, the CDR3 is TGTGCCAGCTCGCCCTCCTTAGGGGGGTACGAGCAGTACTTC.

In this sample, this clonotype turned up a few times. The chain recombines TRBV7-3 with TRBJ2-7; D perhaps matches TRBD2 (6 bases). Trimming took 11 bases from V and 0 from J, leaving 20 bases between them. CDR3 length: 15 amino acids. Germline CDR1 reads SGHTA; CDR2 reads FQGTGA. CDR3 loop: CALQISSGDSYEQYF. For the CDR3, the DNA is TGTGCCTTGCAAATAAGTAGCGGAGACTCCTACGAGCAGTACTTC. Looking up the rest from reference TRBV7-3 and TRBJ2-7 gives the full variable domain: GAGVSQTPSNKVTEKGKYVELRCDPISGHTALYWYRQSLGQGPEFLIYFQGTGAADDSGLPNDRFFAVRPEGSVSTLKIQRTERGDSAVYLCALQISSGDSYEQYFGPGTRLTVT.

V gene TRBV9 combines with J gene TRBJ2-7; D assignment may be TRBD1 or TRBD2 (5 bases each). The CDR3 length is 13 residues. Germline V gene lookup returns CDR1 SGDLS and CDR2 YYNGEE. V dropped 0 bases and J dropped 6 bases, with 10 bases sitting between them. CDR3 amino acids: CASSVVGDAEQYF. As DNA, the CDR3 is TGTGCCAGCAGCGTAGTGGGGGATGCCGAGCAGTACTTC.

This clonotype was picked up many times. The CDR3 is CASSWPGQLRYEQYF. The CDR3 DNA follows: TGTGCCAGCAGCTGGCCGGGACAGCTGCGATACGAGCAGTACTTC. The chain couples TRBV28 to TRBJ2-7; TRBD1 matches at 7 bases. The CDR3 has 15 residues. Germline values: CDR1 MDHEN, CDR2 SYDVKM. Unmatched junction bases numbered 12, after V lost 6 bases and J lost 4 bases.

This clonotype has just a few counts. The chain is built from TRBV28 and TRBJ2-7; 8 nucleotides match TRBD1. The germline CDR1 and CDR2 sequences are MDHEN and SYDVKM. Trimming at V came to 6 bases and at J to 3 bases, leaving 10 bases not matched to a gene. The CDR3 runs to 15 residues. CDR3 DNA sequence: TGTGCCAGCAGGCCGACCGGGACAGGAGTCTACGAGCAGTACTTC. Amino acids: CASRPTGTGVYEQYF.

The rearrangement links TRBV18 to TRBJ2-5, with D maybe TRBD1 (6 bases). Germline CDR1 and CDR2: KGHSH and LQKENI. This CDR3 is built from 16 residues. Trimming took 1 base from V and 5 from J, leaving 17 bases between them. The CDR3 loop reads CASSPQKQGLEETQYF. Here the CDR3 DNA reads TGTGCCAGCTCACCACAAAAACAGGGCTTAGAGGAGACCCAGTACTTC. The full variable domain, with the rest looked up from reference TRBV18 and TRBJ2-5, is NAGVMQNPRHLVRRRGQEARLRCSPMKGHSHVYWYRQLPEEGLKFMVYLQKENIIDESGMPKERFSAEFPKEGPSILRIQQVVRGDSAAYFCASSPQKQGLEETQYFGPGTRLLVL.

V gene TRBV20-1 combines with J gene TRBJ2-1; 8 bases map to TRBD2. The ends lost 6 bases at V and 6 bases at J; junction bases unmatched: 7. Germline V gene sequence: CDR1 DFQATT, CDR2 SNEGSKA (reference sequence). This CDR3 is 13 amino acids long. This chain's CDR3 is CSATGTRGNEQFF. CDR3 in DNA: TGCAGTGCGACCGGGACTAGGGGCAATGAGCAGTTCTTC.

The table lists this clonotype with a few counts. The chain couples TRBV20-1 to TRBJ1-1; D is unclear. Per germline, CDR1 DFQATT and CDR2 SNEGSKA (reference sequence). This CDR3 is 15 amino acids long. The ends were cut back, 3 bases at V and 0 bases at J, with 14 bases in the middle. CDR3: CSASGVRGLNTEAFF. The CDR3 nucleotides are TGCAGTGCTAGTGGGGTACGGGGATTGAACACTGAAGCTTTCTTT.